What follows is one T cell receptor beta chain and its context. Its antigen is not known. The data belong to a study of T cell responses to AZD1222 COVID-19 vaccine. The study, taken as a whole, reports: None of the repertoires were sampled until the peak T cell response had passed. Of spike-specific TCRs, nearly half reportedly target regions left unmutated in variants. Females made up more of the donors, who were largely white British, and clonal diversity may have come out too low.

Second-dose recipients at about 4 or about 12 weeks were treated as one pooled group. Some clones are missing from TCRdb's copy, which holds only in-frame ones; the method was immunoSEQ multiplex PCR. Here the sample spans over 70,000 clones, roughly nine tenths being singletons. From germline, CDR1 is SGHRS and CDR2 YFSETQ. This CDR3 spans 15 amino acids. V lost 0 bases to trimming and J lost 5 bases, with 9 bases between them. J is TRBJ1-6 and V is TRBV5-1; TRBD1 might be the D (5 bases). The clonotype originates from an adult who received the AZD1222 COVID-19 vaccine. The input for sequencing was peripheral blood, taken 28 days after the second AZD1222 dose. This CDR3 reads CASSLEGSNNSPLHF. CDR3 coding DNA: TGCGCCAGCAGCTTGGAGGGGTCGAATAATTCACCCCTCCACTTT.